Listed below are T cell receptor beta chains from one sample, sequenced in a study of T cell responses to AZD1222 COVID-19 vaccine. Clones were sequenced by immunoSEQ multiplex PCR, and TCRdb holds only the in-frame ones, with some missing. The table shows about 160,000 clones, with 85% to 95% occurring only once. The sequenced sample was peripheral blood, obtained on day 0 of AZD1222 vaccination. These receptor sequences come from an adult in good health. Each CDR3 is given with its conserved first and last residue. A D gene is named only where the DNA matches it firmly. Some rows mark clone size as missing; the rest say once, few, many or name a class of expanded clone.

>few|TRBJ2-2|TRBD2|TRBV5-4
CASSLQGGGITGELFF
TGTGCCAGCAGCTTGCAGGGCGGGGGTATCACCGGGGAGCTGTTTTTT
>-|TRBJ2-2|TRBD1|TRBV9
CASSVGKGQGAAGELFF
TGTGCCAGCAGCGTGGGAAAGGGACAGGGGGCTGCCGGGGAGCTGTTTTTT
>-|TRBJ2-1|TRBD2|TRBV6-4
CASSDTAGGGTDEQFF
TGTGCCAGCAGTGACACAGCGGGGGGCGGCACGGATGAGCAGTTCTTC
>-|TRBJ1-6|TRBD1|TRBV4-3
CASSQYRGMGSSPLHF
TGCGCCAGCAGCCAATACAGGGGTATGGGTAGTTCACCCCTCCACTTT
>-|TRBJ2-5|-|TRBV4-2
CASSQDNEETQYF
TGTGCCAGCAGCCAAGATAACGAGGAGACCCAGTACTTC
>-|TRBJ2-3|-|TRBV6-5
CASSYSLSTDTQYF
TGTGCCAGCAGTTACTCGCTGAGCACAGATACGCAGTATTTT
>-|TRBJ2-1|-|TRBV7-2
CASSLVGPLSSYNEQFF
TGTGCCAGCAGCTTAGTCGGGCCTTTGAGCTCCTACAATGAGCAGTTCTTC
>-|TRBJ1-4|-|TRBV21-1
CASEGGEKLFF
TGTGCCAGCGAAGGGGGGGAAAAACTGTTTTTT
>-|TRBJ1-2|-|TRBV7-9
CASSSTVGYTF
TGTGCCAGCAGCTCGACCGTCGGCTACACCTTC
>-|TRBJ1-3|-|TRBV2
CASSVPSSGNTIYF
TGTGCCAGCAGTGTCCCAAGCTCTGGAAACACCATATATTTT
>-|TRBJ2-1|-|TRBV5-1
CASSPTGPHEQFF
TGCGCCAGCAGCCCAACAGGGCCCCATGAGCAGTTCTTC
>-|TRBJ2-7|TRBD2|TRBV5-1
CASSITGLATYEQYF
TGCGCCAGCAGCATCACGGGACTAGCGACCTACGAGCAGTACTTC
>-|TRBJ1-2|-|TRBV5-1
CASSPSTVNYGYTF
TGCGCCAGCAGCCCATCGACAGTTAACTATGGCTACACCTTC
>-|TRBJ2-3|TRBD1|TRBV5-1
CASSSQGGDTQYF
TGCGCCAGCAGCTCACAGGGGGGAGATACGCAGTATTTT
>-|TRBJ2-1|-|TRBV15
CATSTRTDLSYNEQFF
TGTGCCACCAGCACTAGGACAGACCTCTCCTACAATGAGCAGTTCTTC
>few|TRBJ2-5|-|TRBV2
CASKERGVVETQYF
TGTGCCAGCAAGGAGCGAGGCGTTGTCGAGACCCAGTACTTC
>-|TRBJ1-1|-|TRBV29-1
CSVSGPLSVHAFF
TGCAGCGTTTCGGGACCGCTTTCGGTCCACGCTTTCTTT
>-|TRBJ2-7|TRBD1|TRBV30
CAWSRGQGFWEQYF
TGTGCCTGGAGTAGGGGACAGGGGTTTTGGGAGCAGTACTTC
>-|TRBJ2-4|-|TRBV10-3
CAISEQGGLNIQYF
TGTGCCATCAGTGAGCAGGGGGGCCTGAACATTCAGTACTTC
>-|TRBJ1-2|-|TRBV18
CASRVGAGYGYTF
TGTGCCAGTCGAGTCGGGGCAGGCTATGGCTACACCTTC
>-|TRBJ1-4|-|TRBV30
CAWSVDLRGNEKLFF
TGTGCCTGGAGTGTAGACCTTCGGGGAAATGAAAAACTGTTTTTT
>-|TRBJ1-2|TRBD1|TRBV5-8
CASSPRTGGFYGYTF
TGTGCCAGCAGCCCTCGAACAGGGGGATTCTATGGCTACACCTTC
>-|TRBJ1-3|-|TRBV6-4
CASSFSARIF
TGTGCCAGCAGTTTTTCGGCAAGAATTTTT
>-|TRBJ1-5|-|TRBV27
CASSLFGGRFPQHF
TGTGCCAGCAGTTTATTCGGAGGGAGATTTCCCCAGCATTTT
>-|TRBJ1-3|-|TRBV3-1/TRBV3-2
CASSHRGNSGNTIYF
TGTGCCAGCAGCCACAGGGGAAACTCTGGAAACACCATATATTTT
>-|TRBJ2-7|TRBD2|TRBV10-3
CAIRGTSVYEQYF
TGTGCCATCAGAGGGACTAGCGTCTACGAGCAGTACTTC
>-|TRBJ2-3|TRBD2|TRBV6-1
CASSENVGGLWDTQYF
TGTGCCAGCAGTGAAAACGTGGGAGGGCTTTGGGATACGCAGTATTTT
>-|TRBJ1-5|TRBD1|TRBV6-1
CASSGRTGGGSQPQHF
TGTGCCAGCAGTGGGCGGACAGGGGGCGGGAGTCAGCCCCAGCATTTT
>-|TRBJ1-1|-|TRBV7-9
CASSPSGPEAFF
TGTGCCAGCAGCCCCTCCGGCCCTGAAGCTTTCTTT
>-|TRBJ1-2|TRBD1|TRBV5-1
CASSLDRVDGYTF
TGCGCCAGCAGCCTGGACAGGGTTGATGGCTACACCTTC
>-|TRBJ2-1|-|TRBV7-9
CASSQDPSENEQFF
TGTGCCAGCAGCCAAGACCCCAGCGAGAATGAGCAGTTCTTC
>-|TRBJ1-1|-|TRBV5-1
CASKDQGNTEAFF
TGCGCCAGCAAAGATCAGGGGAACACTGAAGCTTTCTTT
>-|TRBJ1-2|-|TRBV7-9
CASSSTGTISGYTF
TGTGCCAGCAGCTCCACCGGGACAATTTCTGGCTACACCTTC
>-|TRBJ1-2|-|TRBV2
CASSEASGRVGGYTF
TGTGCCAGCAGTGAAGCATCGGGCAGGGTGGGTGGCTACACCTTC
>-|TRBJ1-5|TRBD1|TRBV4-1
CASSRNLGQGLNQPQHF
TGCGCCAGCAGCCGGAATCTGGGACAGGGGCTAAATCAGCCCCAGCATTTT
>-|TRBJ1-4|TRBD1|TRBV27
CASSLGQGDGKLFF
TGTGCCAGCAGTTTGGGACAGGGGGACGGAAAACTGTTTTTT
>-|TRBJ2-5|TRBD2|TRBV3-1/TRBV3-2
CASSQRLAGGRIQETQYF
TGTGCCAGCAGCCAAAGACTAGCGGGGGGGCGAATCCAAGAGACCCAGTACTTC
>-|TRBJ1-1|-|TRBV3-1/TRBV3-2
CASSQAEGEAFF
TGTGCCAGCAGCCAAGCGGAGGGTGAAGCTTTCTTT
>-|TRBJ2-1|-|TRBV12-3/TRBV12-4
CASSLAGVNEQFF
TGTGCCAGCAGTTTAGCAGGGGTCAATGAGCAGTTCTTC
>-|TRBJ1-1|-|TRBV7-9
CASSLNSPWAFF
TGTGCCAGCAGTTTAAACAGCCCGTGGGCTTTCTTT
>-|TRBJ2-3|TRBD2|TRBV7-2
CASSLLAWTSGSLRDTQYF
TGTGCCAGCAGCTTATTGGCTTGGACTAGCGGGAGCCTACGGGATACGCAGTATTTT
>-|TRBJ1-1|-|TRBV7-2
CASSSTGLWTEAFF
TGTGCCAGCAGCTCGACGGGTCTATGGACTGAAGCTTTCTTT
>-|TRBJ1-1|-|TRBV3-1/TRBV3-2
CASSPDAGTEAFF
TGTGCCAGCAGCCCCGACGCCGGCACTGAAGCTTTCTTT
>-|TRBJ2-3|-|TRBV29-1
CSVEGGPNTDTQYF
TGCAGCGTTGAAGGGGGACCAAACACAGATACGCAGTATTTT
>-|TRBJ2-7|-|TRBV6-5
CASSGRGEQYF
TGTGCCAGTTCAGGGAGAGGGGAGCAGTACTTC
>-|TRBJ1-2|-|TRBV5-1
CASSLAGQNYGYTF
TGCGCCAGCAGCTTGGCCGGGCAGAACTATGGCTACACCTTC
>-|TRBJ1-1|TRBD1|TRBV3-1/TRBV3-2
CASSPANGQGPRRAFF
TGTGCCAGCAGCCCAGCTAACGGACAGGGGCCCCGAAGAGCTTTCTTT
>-|TRBJ1-6|TRBD1|TRBV7-9
CASSSTGGQDSPLHF
TGTGCCAGCAGCTCTACAGGGGGCCAAGATTCACCCCTCCACTTT
>-|TRBJ2-5|TRBD2|TRBV4-2
CASSQGEGGETQYF
TGTGCCAGCAGCCAAGGGGAGGGCGGAGAGACCCAGTACTTC
>-|TRBJ2-3|-|TRBV5-1
CASSFPGGRADTQYF
TGCGCCAGCAGCTTCCCGGGGGGCCGGGCAGATACGCAGTATTTT
>-|TRBJ1-1|-|TRBV10-3
CATRSPQVSPNTEAFF
TGTGCCACCCGGTCCCCACAGGTTTCCCCGAACACTGAAGCTTTCTTT